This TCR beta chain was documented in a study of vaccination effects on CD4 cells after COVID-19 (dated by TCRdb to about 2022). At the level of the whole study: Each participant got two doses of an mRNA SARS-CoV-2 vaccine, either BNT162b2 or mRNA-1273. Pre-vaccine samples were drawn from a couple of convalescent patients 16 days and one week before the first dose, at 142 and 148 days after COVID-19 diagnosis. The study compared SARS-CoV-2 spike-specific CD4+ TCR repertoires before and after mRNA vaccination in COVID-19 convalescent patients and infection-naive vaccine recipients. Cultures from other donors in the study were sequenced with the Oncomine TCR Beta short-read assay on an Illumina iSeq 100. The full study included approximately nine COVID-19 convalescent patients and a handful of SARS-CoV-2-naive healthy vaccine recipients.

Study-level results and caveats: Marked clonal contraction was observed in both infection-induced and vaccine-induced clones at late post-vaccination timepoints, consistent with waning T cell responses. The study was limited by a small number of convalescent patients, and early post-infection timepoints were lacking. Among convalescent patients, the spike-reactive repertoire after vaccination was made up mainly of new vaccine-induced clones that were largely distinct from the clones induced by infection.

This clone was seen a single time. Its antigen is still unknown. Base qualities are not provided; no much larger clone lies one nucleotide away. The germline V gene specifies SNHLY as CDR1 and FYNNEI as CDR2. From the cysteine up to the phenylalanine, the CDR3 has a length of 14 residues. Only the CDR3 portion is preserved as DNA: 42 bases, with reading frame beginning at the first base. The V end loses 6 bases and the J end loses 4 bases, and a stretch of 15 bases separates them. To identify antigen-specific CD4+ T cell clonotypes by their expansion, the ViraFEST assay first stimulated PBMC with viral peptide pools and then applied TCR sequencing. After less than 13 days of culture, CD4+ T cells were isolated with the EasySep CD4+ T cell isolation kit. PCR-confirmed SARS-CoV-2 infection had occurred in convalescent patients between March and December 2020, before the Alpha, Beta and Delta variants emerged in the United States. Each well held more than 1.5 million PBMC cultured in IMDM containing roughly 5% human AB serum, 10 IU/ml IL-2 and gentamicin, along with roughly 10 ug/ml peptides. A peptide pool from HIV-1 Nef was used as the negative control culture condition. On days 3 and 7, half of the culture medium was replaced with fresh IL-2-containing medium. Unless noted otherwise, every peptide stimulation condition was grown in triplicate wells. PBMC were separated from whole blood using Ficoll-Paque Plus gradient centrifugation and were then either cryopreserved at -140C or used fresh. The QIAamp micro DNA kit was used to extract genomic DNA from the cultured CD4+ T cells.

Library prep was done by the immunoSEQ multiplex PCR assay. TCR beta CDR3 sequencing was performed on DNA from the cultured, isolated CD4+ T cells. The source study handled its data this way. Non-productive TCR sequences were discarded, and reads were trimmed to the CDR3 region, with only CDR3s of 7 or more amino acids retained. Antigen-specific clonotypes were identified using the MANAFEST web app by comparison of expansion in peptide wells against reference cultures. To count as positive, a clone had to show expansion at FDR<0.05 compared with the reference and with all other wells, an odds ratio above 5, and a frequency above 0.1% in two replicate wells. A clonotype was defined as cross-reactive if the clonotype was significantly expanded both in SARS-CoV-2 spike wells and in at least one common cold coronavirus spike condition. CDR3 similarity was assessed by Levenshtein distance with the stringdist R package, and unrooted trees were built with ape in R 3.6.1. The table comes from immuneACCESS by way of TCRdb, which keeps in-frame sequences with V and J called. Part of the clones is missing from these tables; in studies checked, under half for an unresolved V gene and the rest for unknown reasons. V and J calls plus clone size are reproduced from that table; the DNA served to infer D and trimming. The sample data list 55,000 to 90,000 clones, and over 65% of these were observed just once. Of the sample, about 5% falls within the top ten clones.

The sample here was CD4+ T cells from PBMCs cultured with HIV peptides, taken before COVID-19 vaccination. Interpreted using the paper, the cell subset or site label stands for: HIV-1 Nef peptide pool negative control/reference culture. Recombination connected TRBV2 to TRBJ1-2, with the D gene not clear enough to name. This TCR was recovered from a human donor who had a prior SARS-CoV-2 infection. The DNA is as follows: TGTGCCAGCAGCCCGGGTTGGGGTGCCTATGGCTACACCTTC. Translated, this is CASSPGWGAYGYTF.